The clone carrying this TCR beta chain was detected a few times. What it binds is unknown. This specimen belongs to a study of blood T cells in healthy people across ages. The study, taken as a whole, reports: Estimates of total diversity, which came from one million sequenced T cells, were considered to be underestimates.

A sample-barcoded 5' primer and a J-beta primer mix were used in a second PCR of about 7 to 12 cycles. Each cDNA molecule was tagged by a template-switch adaptor that had 12 random nucleotides. Each CDR3 protein gets one entry after TCRdb re-called the 5' RACE reads with MiXCR. The data contain about 580,000 distinct CDR3 sequences, roughly 48% of them seen just once; the ten biggest clones take up about 26%. The CDR3 runs 17 residues. Trimming left V 7 bases short and J 1 base short, with 22 bases between. V gene TRBV12-3 or TRBV12-4 combines with J gene TRBJ2-5; D tentatively fits TRBD1 or TRBD2 (9 bases each). Material: blood. The sequence derives from a man older than 75 in good health. The CDR3 here is CASTPRGGDRAQETQYF. The CDR3 bases are TGTGCCAGCACCCCCCGCGGGGGGGACAGGGCCCAAGAGACCCAGTACTTC.